The 16 T cell receptor beta chains presented below share a single source sample, sequenced in a study of T-cell reconstitution after alpha-beta-depleted transplantation in children (dated by TCRdb to the mid-2010s). The library was generated by PCR. The listed sequencing device is Illumina HiSeq 2500. Molecular barcoding was employed in the preparation of TCR libraries, with unique molecular identifiers being used to normalize TCRbeta repertoire quantification. TCRdb reanalyzed the raw reads on its own, using fastp at Q25 for trimming and MiXCR for clone calling, and kept in-frame beta chains. Rows with one shared CDR3 protein collapse into an entry with the most common genes and DNA. Recorded for this sample are 530,000 or so distinct CDR3 sequences; over 25% of them occurred a single time. 36% of the sample lies in the top ten. Reading the label with the study, this specimen's treatment or condition is: allogeneic hematopoietic cell transplantation with graft depleted of TCRalphabeta T cells and CD19 B cells.

The sample was PBMCs, taken before TCRalphabeta/CD19-depleted stem cell transplant. Receptors were obtained from a boy in the first two years of life with Wiskott-Aldrich syndrome, due to receive a stem cell transplant.

The chain uses TRBV5-1 and TRBJ2-3, with 8 bases fitting TRBD1. V lost 4 bases to trimming and J lost 1 base; unmatched junction nucleotides: 5. CDR1 is SGHRS and CDR2 is YFSETQ in the germline V gene. This CDR3 contains 15 residues. CDR3 residues: CASSLQGARTDTQYF. In nucleotides, the CDR3 is TGCGCCAGCAGCCTTCAGGGGGCGCGCACAGATACGCAGTATTTT.

V usage is TRBV3-1 and J usage is TRBJ2-2; 10 bases are shared with TRBD1. The CDR3 is made up of 16 amino acids. The J segment lost 2 bases and the V segment lost 3 bases, leaving 3 bases of the junction unmatched. Germline V gene lookup returns CDR1 LGHDT and CDR2 YNNKEL (reference sequence). The CDR3 DNA is TGTGCCAGCAGCCACCGGGACAGGGGTAACACCGGGGAGCTGTTTTTT. Translated: CASSHRDRGNTGELFF. Full variable domain (missing parts from reference TRBV3-1 and TRBJ2-2): DTAVSQTPKYLVTQMGNDKSIKCEQNLGHDTMYWYKQDSKKFLKIMFSYNNKELIINETVPNRFSPKSPDKAHLNLHINSLELGDSAVYFCASSHRDRGNTGELFFGEGSRLTVL.

The genes are TRBV27 and TRBJ1-4; D gene uncertain. Trimming took off 6 bases at V and 5 bases at J, with 13 bases between the two ends. CDR3 length equals 14 residues. The germline gives CDR1 MNHEY, CDR2 SMNVEV (reference sequence). The DNA of the CDR3 is TGTGCCAGCAGACGCACAAACATGAATGAAAAACTGTTTTTT. It translates to CASRRTNMNEKLFF.

This clonotype was seen a handful of times. The chain has TRBV12-3 or TRBV12-4 and TRBJ2-3, with D perhaps matching TRBD2 (6 bases). The ends were cut back, 2 bases at V and 7 bases at J, with 10 bases in the middle. The CDR3 sequence is 13 residues long. The CDR3, as DNA: TGTGCCAGCAGTTTATTAGCGGCCAATACGCAGTATTTT. Protein: CASSLLAANTQYF.

This chain connects TRBV5-1 to TRBJ2-3; TRBD2 matches at 13 bases. The CDR3 runs 16 residues. V lost 4 bases to trimming and J lost 3 bases; unmatched junction nucleotides: 5. Germline CDR1 and CDR2: SGHRS and YFSETQ. The CDR3 bases are TGCGCCAGCAGCATCGGGACTAGCGGGATGACAGATACGCAGTATTTT. Its translation is CASSIGTSGMTDTQYF.

There are a few counts of this clonotype. The chain carries TRBV10-3 and TRBJ2-2, with 9 nucleotides matching TRBD1. Germline trimming cut 2 bases from V and 6 bases from J; bases unmatched to any gene: 7. This CDR3 has 16 amino acids. Germline loops: CDR1 ENHRY, CDR2 SYGVKD. For the CDR3, the DNA is TGTGCCATCAGTGAGGCTCGGGGACAGGGACCCGGGGAGCTGTTTTTT. This translates into CAISEARGQGPGELFF.

The count of this clonotype is one. V usage is TRBV5-4 and J usage is TRBJ2-1; perhaps TRBD2 as D (6 bases). V was trimmed by 4 bases and J by 7 bases, leaving 18 bases between them. Germline V CDR1 and CDR2: SGHNT, YYREEE (reference sequence). This CDR3 has 15 residues. CDR3 amino acids: CASSPDGGLTNEQFF. DNA for the CDR3: TGTGCCAGCAGCCCGGACGGCGGACTAACTAATGAGCAGTTCTTC. Full variable domain (outside the CDR3, taken from reference TRBV5-4 and TRBJ2-1): ETGVTQSPTHLIKTRGQQVTLRCSSQSGHNTVSWYQQALGQGPQFIFQYYREEENGRGNFPPRFSGLQFPNYSSELNVNALELDDSALYLCASSPDGGLTNEQFFGPGTRLTVL.

This clonotype was found a few times. The genes are TRBV10-3 and TRBJ2-7; 7 nucleotides agree with TRBD2. Germline V gene sequence: CDR1 ENHRY, CDR2 SYGVKD. V shed 0 bases and J 2 bases; nucleotides not matched to a gene: 10. The CDR3 has 17 amino acids. The CDR3 bases are TGTGCCATCAGTGAGTCCGCGGGGGACTCACTGACCTACGAGCAGTACTTC. Protein: CAISESAGDSLTYEQYF.

The gene calls are TRBV25-1 and TRBJ2-6; no definite D call. The CDR3 is 14 amino acids. Trimming pared 5 bases from V and 4 bases from J, leaving 9 bases between. CDR1 and CDR2 (germline): MGHDK, SYGVNS. The CDR3, as DNA: TGTGCCAGCAGTAACCGGGCCGGGGCCAACGTCCTGACTTTC. Translation: CASSNRAGANVLTF. Full variable domain (remainder filled in from reference TRBV25-1 and TRBJ2-6): EADIYQTPRYLVIGTGKKITLECSQTMGHDKMYWYQQDPGMELHLIHYSYGVNSTEKGDLSSESTVSRIRTEHFPLTLESARPSHTSQYLCASSNRAGANVLTFGAGSRLTVL.

Here the CDR3 DNA reads TGTGCCAGCAGACCGACAGGGAGGGACAGAACGCAGTATTTT. Its translation is CASRPTGRDRTQYF. The chain is built from TRBV12-3 or TRBV12-4 and TRBJ2-3; D tentatively reads TRBD1 or TRBD2 (7 bases each). CDR3 length: 14 amino acids. Trimming took off 6 bases at V and 9 bases at J, with 19 bases between the two ends.

This clonotype occurred a few times. The chain has TRBV29-1 and TRBJ2-7, with D possibly being TRBD1 (6 bases). The V gene lost 7 bases and the J gene lost 2 bases, with 15 bases spanning the gap. Germline V CDR1 and CDR2: SQVTM, ANQGSEA. The CDR3 runs 13 residues. The CDR3 bases are TGCAGCGGATTGGGGGCCGATACCTACGAGCAGTACTTC. This codes for CSGLGADTYEQYF.

CDR3 amino acids: CSAPGGSIPYNEQFF. Written as DNA, the CDR3 is TGCAGTGCCCCGGGCGGGAGTATCCCCTACAATGAGCAGTTCTTC. This chain links TRBV20-1 with TRBJ2-1; 7 bases align to TRBD2. This CDR3 comprises 15 residues. In germline, CDR1 is DFQATT, CDR2 SNEGSKA (reference sequence). The ends lost 6 bases at V and 2 bases at J; junction bases unmatched: 10.

This clonotype showed up just a few times. This chain joins TRBV5-1 and TRBJ2-7; D perhaps matches TRBD1 (5 bases). The CDR3 has 14 residues. V was shortened by 2 bases and J by 0 bases, with 9 bases between the two germline ends. The V gene's germline CDR1 is SGHRS and CDR2 YFSETQ. The CDR3: CASSFRESSYEQYF. The CDR3, as DNA: TGCGCCAGCAGCTTCAGGGAAAGCTCCTACGAGCAGTACTTC.

The CDR3 DNA is TGTGCCAGCAGCGTAGGAATCGGGACTAGGTCCACCGGGGAGCTGTTTTTT. It encodes CASSVGIGTRSTGELFF. The chain carries TRBV9 and TRBJ2-2; TRBD2 aligns across 8 bases. Per germline, CDR1 SGDLS and CDR2 YYNGEE. Germline trimming cut 0 bases from V and 4 bases from J; bases unmatched to any gene: 8. This CDR3 region has 17 residues.

This chain joins TRBV20-1 and TRBJ2-5; the D call may be TRBD1 or TRBD2 (5 bases each). V was shortened by 6 bases and J by 4 bases, with 24 bases between the two germline ends. The germline CDR1 and CDR2 sequences are DFQATT and SNEGSKA (reference sequence). The CDR3 is made up of 16 amino acids. The CDR3: CSAPKPGANYGETQYF. CDR3 DNA sequence: TGCAGTGCGCCTAAACCCGGGGCCAACTACGGAGAGACCCAGTACTTC.

The rearrangement links TRBV3-1 to TRBJ2-2; D might be TRBD2 (6 bases). Germline assignment: CDR1 LGHDT and CDR2 YNNKEL (reference sequence). CDR3 length: 17 residues. V shed 8 bases and J shed 4 bases, with 23 bases lying between them. CDR3 sequence: CASGLLGGRVGTGELFF. For the CDR3, the DNA is TGTGCCAGCGGACTCCTGGGGGGAAGGGTCGGCACCGGGGAGCTGTTTTTT.